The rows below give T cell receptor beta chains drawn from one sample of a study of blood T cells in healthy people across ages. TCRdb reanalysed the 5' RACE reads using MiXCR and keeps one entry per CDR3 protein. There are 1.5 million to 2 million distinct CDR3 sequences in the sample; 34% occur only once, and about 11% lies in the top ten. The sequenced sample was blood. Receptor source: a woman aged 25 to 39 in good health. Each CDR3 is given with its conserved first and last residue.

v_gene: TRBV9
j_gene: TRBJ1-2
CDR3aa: CASSEDPGQDYTF

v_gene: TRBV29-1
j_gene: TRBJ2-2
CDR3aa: CSVEDRRQGNTGELFF

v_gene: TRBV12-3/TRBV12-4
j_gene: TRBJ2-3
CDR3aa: CASSPLAGSSTDAQYF

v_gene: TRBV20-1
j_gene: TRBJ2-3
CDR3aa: CSAGTGTSGGKGAQYF

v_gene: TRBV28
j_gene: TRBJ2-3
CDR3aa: CASSPTTGSRTDTQYF

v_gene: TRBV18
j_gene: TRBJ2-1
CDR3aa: CASSPPRVGPSYNEQFF

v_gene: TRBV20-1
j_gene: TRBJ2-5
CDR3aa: CSAEPAPSSGGQETQYF

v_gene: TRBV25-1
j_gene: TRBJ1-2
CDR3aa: CASKGIPVPNYGYTF

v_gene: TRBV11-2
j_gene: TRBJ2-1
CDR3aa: CASSLDGGGNNEQFF

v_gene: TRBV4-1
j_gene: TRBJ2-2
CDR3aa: CASSQDASGIDTLNTGELFF